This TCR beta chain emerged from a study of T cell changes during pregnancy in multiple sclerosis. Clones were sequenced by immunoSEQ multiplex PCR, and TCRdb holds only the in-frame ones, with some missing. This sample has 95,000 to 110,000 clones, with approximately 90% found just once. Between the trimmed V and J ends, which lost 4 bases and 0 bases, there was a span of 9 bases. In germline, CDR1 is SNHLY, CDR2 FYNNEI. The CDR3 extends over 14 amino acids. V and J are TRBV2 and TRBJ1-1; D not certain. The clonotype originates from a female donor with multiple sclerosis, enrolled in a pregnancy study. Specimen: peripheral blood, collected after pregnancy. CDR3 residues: CASSADTLNTEAFF. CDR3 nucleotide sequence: TGTGCCAGCAGTGCTGACACCCTGAACACTGAAGCTTTCTTT.